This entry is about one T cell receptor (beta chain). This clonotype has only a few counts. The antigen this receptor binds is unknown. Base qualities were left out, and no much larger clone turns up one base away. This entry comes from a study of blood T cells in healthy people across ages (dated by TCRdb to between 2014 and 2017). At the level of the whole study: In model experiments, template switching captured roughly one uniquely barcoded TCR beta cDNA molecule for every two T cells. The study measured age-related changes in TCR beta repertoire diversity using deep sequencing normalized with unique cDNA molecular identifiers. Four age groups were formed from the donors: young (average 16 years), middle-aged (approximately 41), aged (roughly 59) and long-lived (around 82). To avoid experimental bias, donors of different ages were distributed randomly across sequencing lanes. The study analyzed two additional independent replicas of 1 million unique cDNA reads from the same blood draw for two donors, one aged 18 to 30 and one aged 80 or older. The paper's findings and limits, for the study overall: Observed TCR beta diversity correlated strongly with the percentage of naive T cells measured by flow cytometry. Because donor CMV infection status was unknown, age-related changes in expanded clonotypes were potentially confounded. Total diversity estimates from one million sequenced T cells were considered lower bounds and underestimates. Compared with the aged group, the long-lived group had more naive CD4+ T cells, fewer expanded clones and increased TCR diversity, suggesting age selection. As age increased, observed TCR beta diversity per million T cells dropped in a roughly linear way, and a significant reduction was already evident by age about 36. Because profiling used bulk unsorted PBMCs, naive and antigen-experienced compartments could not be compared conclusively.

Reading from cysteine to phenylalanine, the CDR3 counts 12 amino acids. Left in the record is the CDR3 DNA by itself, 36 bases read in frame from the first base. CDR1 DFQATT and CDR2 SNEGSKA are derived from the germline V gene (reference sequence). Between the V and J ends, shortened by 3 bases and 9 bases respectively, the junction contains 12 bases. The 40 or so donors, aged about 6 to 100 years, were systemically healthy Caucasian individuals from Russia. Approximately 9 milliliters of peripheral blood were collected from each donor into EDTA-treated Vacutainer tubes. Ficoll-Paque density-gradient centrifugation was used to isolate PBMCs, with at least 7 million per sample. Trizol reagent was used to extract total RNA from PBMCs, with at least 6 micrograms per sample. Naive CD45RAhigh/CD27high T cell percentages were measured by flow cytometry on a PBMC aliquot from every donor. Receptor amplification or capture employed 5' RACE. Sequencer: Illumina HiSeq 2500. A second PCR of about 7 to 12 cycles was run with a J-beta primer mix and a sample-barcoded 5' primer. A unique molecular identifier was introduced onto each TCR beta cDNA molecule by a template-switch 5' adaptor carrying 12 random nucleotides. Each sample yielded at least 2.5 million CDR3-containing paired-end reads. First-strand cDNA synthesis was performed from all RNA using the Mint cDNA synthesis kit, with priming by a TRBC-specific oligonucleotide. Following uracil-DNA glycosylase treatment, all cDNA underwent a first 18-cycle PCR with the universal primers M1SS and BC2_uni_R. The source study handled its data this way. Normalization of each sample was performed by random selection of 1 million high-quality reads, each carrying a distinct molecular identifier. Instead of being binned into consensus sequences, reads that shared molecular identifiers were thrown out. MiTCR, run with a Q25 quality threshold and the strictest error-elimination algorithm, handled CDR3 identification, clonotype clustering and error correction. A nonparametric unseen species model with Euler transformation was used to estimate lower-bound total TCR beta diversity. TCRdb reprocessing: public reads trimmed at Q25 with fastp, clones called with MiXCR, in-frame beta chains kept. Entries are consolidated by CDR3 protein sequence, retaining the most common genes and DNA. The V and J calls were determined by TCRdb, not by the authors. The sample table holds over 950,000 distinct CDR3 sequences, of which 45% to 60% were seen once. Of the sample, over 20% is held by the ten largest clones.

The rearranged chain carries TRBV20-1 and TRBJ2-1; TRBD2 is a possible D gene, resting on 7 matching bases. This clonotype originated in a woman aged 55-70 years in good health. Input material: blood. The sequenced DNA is TGCAGTGCTAGCGTGAGGGGGGGTGAGCAGTTCTTC. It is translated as CSASVRGGEQFF.